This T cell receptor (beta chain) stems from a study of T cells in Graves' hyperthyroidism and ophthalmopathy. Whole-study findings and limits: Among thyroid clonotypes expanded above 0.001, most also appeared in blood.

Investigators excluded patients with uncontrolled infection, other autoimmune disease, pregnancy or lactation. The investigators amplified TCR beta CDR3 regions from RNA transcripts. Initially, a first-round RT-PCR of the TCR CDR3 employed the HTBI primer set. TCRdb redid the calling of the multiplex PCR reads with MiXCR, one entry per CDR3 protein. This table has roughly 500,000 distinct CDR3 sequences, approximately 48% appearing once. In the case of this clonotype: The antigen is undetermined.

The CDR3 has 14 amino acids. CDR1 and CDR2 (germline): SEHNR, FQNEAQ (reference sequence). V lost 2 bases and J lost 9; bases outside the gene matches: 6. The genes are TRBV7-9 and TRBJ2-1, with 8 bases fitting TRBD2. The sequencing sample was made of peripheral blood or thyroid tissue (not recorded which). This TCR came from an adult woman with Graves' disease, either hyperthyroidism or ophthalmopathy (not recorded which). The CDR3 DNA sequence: TGTGCCAGCAGCTTAACGGGACTAGACACTGAGCAGTTCTTC. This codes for CASSLTGLDTEQFF.